This TCR beta chain was sequenced for a study of blood T cell repertoires in COVID-19. The repertoire was sequenced with immunoSEQ multiplex PCR; TCRdb's copy has only in-frame clones and lacks some. Of under 450,000 clones listed, approximately 90% are singletons. Germline loops: CDR1 LNHDA, CDR2 SQIVND (reference sequence). This CDR3 is built from 17 residues. With 6 bases removed from V and 0 bases from J, the gap between germline ends came to 18 bases. The rearrangement uses TRBV19 and TRBJ1-5; D is undetermined. The specimen sequenced was peripheral blood. This clonotype originated in a woman in her 50s with COVID-19, enrolled during active disease. The CDR3 nucleotides are TGTGCCAGTAGGTACAGAGGGTCCCTCCATAGCAATCAGCCCCAGCATTTT. Translating gives CASRYRGSLHSNQPQHF. Looking up the rest from reference TRBV19 and TRBJ1-5 gives the full variable domain: DGGITQSPKYLFRKEGQNVTLSCEQNLNHDAMYWYRQDPGQGLRLIYYSQIVNDFQKGDIAEGYSVSREKKESFPLTVTSAQKNPTAFYLCASRYRGSLHSNQPQHFGDGTRLSIL.